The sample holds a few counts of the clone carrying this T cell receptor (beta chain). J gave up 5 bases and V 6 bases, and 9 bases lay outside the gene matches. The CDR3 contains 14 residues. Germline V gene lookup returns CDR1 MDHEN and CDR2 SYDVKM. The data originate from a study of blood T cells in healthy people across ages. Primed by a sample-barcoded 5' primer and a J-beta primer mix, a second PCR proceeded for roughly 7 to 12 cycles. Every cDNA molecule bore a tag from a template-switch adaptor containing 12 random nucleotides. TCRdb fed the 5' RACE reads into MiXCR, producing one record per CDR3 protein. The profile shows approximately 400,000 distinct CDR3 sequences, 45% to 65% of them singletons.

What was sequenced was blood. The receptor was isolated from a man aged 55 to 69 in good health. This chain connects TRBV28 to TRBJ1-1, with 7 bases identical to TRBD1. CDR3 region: CASRTQGLFTEAFF. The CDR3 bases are TGTGCCAGCAGGACACAGGGGTTGTTTACTGAAGCTTTCTTT. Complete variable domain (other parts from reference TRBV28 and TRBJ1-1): DVKVTQSSRYLVKRTGEKVFLECVQDMDHENMFWYRQDPGLGLRLIYFSYDVKMKEKGDIPEGYSVSREKKERFSLILESASTNQTSMYLCASRTQGLFTEAFFGQGTRLTVV.